The 24 T cell receptor beta chains below all came from one sample that was sequenced in a study of human T cells and chemical hapten exposure. Time point of the sample: patch test 3, about 24 weeks after DPC sensitization. Indicated treatment: therapeutic diphenylcyclopropenone sensitization with weekly scalp DPC. TCRdb analysed the RACE reads with MiXCR anew, one entry per CDR3 protein. Of 150,000 to 200,000 distinct CDR3 sequences listed, around 25% are singletons. Specimen: whole blood, collected in connection with sensitization to the hapten diphenylcyclopropenone (DPC). These receptors were taken from a woman aged 40 to 55 with alopecia areata. Some clones in this sample may be carry-over from other donors' samples.

The V and J genes are TRBV5-6 and TRBJ1-1, with TRBD1 as a possible D gene (5 bases). This CDR3 region has 14 residues. Trimming removed 0 bases at V and 5 bases at J, with 11 bases between. Germline CDR1 is SGHDT and CDR2 is YYEEEE. CDR3 protein: CASSLVGARTEAFF. DNA for the CDR3: TGTGCCAGCAGCTTGGTTGGGGCGCGGACTGAAGCTTTCTTT.

V gene TRBV30 combines with J gene TRBJ1-4; D call uncertain. This CDR3 has 13 amino acids. V was trimmed by 3 bases and J by 0 bases, leaving 5 bases between them. Germline-derived CDR1 and CDR2 are GTSNPN and SVGIG (reference sequence). CDR3 in DNA: TGTGCCTGGAGCCAGGCAACTAATGAAAAACTGTTTTTT. This sequence encodes CAWSQATNEKLFF.

This clonotype was seen a few times. The rearrangement uses TRBV29-1 and TRBJ1-2; TRBD1 matches 8 bases. V gave up 3 bases and J gave up 6 bases; unmatched junction bases: 6. In germline, CDR1 is SQVTM, CDR2 ANQGSEA. The length of the CDR3 is 13 residues. As DNA, the CDR3 is TGCAGCGTTGAGGCCAGGGGGCGTGATGGCTACACCTTC. This sequence encodes CSVEARGRDGYTF.

The chain carries TRBV25-1 and TRBJ2-5; the match to TRBD1 covers 10 bases. This CDR3 comprises 15 residues. Germline CDR1 and CDR2: MGHDK and SYGVNS. V gave up 3 bases and J gave up 4 bases; unmatched junction bases: 5. The CDR3 here is CASSEGQGLVETQYF. As DNA, the CDR3 is TGTGCCAGCAGTGAGGGACAGGGGTTGGTAGAGACCCAGTACTTC.

This clonotype was counted many times. The chain is built from TRBV29-1 and TRBJ2-7; the D gene is possibly TRBD2 (5 bases). Trimming left V 2 bases short and J 0 bases short, with 8 bases between. Looked up from germline, CDR1 is SQVTM and CDR2 is ANQGSEA. The CDR3 runs 13 residues. CDR3 nucleotides: TGCAGCGTTGAAATTGGGAGCTCCTACGAGCAGTACTTC. Translated, it gives CSVEIGSSYEQYF.

This sequence joins TRBV7-2 and TRBJ2-3; D gene unclear. The CDR3 runs to 14 residues. V lost 1 base to trimming and J lost 10 bases, with 15 bases between them. CDR1 SGHTA and CDR2 FQGNSA come from the germline V gene. DNA of the CDR3: TGTGCCAGCAGCTTAGGAGGCGCCGCCCCCCCGCAGTATTTT. This translates into CASSLGGAAPPQYF.

The sample holds a few counts of this clonotype. The gene calls are TRBV5-6 and TRBJ2-3; 8 nucleotides align to TRBD2. The CDR3 extends over 16 amino acids. The V segment lost 4 bases and the J segment 0 bases; nucleotides outside the gene matches: 7. Germline V gene sequence: CDR1 SGHDT, CDR2 YYEEEE. CDR3 region: CASSVLAGISTDTQYF. The CDR3 DNA sequence: TGTGCCAGCAGCGTATTAGCGGGGATTAGCACAGATACGCAGTATTTT.

This clonotype was seen a few times. The chain combines TRBV5-6 with TRBJ2-1; TRBD1 is a possible D gene (6 bases). Per germline, CDR1 SGHDT and CDR2 YYEEEE. Trimming removed 4 bases from V and 6 bases from J, with 17 bases in between. The CDR3 sequence is 15 residues long. The CDR3 DNA reads TGTGCCAGCAGCAACCAGAGGGACACCTCCAATGAGCAGTTCTTC. This gives the protein CASSNQRDTSNEQFF.

This clonotype was seen a few times. The chain has TRBV28 and TRBJ2-2; 9 nucleotides line up with TRBD1. CDR3 length: 16 amino acids. Germline V lookup: CDR1 MDHEN, CDR2 SYDVKM. V shed 10 bases, J shed 7 bases, and the junction held 16 bases outside the gene matches. The CDR3 DNA is TGTGCCACCGACACGAGTGGACAGGGGAGAGGCGGGGAGCTGTTTTTT. It yields the protein CATDTSGQGRGGELFF. The complete variable domain, with remaining parts taken from reference TRBV28 and TRBJ2-2, reads DVKVTQSSRYLVKRTGEKVFLECVQDMDHENMFWYRQDPGLGLRLIYFSYDVKMKEKGDIPEGYSVSREKKERFSLILESASTNQTSMYLCATDTSGQGRGGELFFGEGSRLTVL.

The sample holds a few counts of this clonotype. The chain employs TRBV11-2 and TRBJ2-5; 10 nucleotides agree with TRBD1. This CDR3 spans 15 amino acids. Germline V lookup: CDR1 SGHAT, CDR2 FQNNGV. The trim removed 5 bases at V and 4 bases at J, leaving 7 bases unmatched. The CDR3: CASSPRWTGGETQYF. The CDR3 DNA sequence: TGTGCCAGCAGCCCCAGGTGGACAGGGGGAGAGACCCAGTACTTC.

The V call is TRBV29-1, the J call TRBJ1-2; 7 bases agree with TRBD1. Trimming took 1 base from V and 6 from J; bases not matched to a gene: 8. CDR3 length equals 14 residues. Germline CDR1 SQVTM, CDR2 ANQGSEA. CDR3: CSVEGRQGGNGYTF. Written as DNA, the CDR3 is TGCAGCGTTGAAGGCAGGCAGGGGGGTAATGGCTACACCTTC. The full variable domain, in which reference TRBV29-1 and TRBJ1-2 provide the parts outside the CDR3, is SAVISQKPSRDICQRGTSLTIQCQVDSQVTMMFWYRQQPGQSLTLIATANQGSEATYESGFVIDKFPISRPNLTFSTLTVSNMSPEDSSIYLCSVEGRQGGNGYTFGSGTRLTVV.

The gene calls are TRBV6-2 or TRBV6-3 and TRBJ2-7, with unresolved D. The V and J ends lost 6 bases and 7 bases respectively, with 13 bases between them. This CDR3 has 12 amino acids. Germline lookup yields CDR1 MNHEY and CDR2 SVGEGT. The DNA of the CDR3 is TGTGCCAGCAGAAAGATAACGTTGGAGCAGTACTTC. Translating it yields CASRKITLEQYF.

This clonotype occurred once. The chain couples TRBV3-1 to TRBJ1-3, with no clear D. Trimming left V 3 bases short and J 0 bases short, with 6 bases between. The CDR3 extends over 14 amino acids. The germline gives CDR1 LGHDT, CDR2 YNNKEL (reference sequence). The CDR3 loop reads CASSQGDSGNTIYF. DNA for the CDR3: TGTGCCAGCAGCCAGGGAGACTCTGGAAACACCATATATTTT.

This clonotype occurred many times. The chain has TRBV7-8 and TRBJ2-3; perhaps TRBD1 as D (6 bases). The germline V and J ends were trimmed by 1 base and 4 bases, with 6 bases remaining between them. Germline-derived CDR1 and CDR2 are SGHVS and FQNEAQ. The CDR3 runs to 13 residues. The CDR3 DNA sequence: TGTGCCAGCAGCTTAGGGGGGCCAGATACGCAGTATTTT. It codes for CASSLGGPDTQYF. Looking up the rest from reference TRBV7-8 and TRBJ2-3 gives the full variable domain: GAGVSQSPRYKVAKRGQDVALRCDPISGHVSLFWYQQALGQGPEFLTYFQNEAQLDKSGLPSDRFFAERPEGSVSTLKIQRTQQEDSAVYLCASSLGGPDTQYFGPGTRLTVL.

About this clonotype: This may arise from a read error, as a much more abundant clone is one base away. V and J are TRBV6-2 or TRBV6-3 and TRBJ2-7; D possibly corresponds to TRBD2 (6 bases). The V gene's germline CDR1 is MNHEY and CDR2 SVGEGT. The CDR3 runs to 13 residues. This CDR3 reads CVSRSGSRNEQYF. The CDR3 nucleotides are TGTGTCAGCAGATCCGGGAGCCGTAACGAGCAGTACTTC.

A few counts support this clonotype. The chain couples TRBV7-8 to TRBJ2-4; D gene ambiguous. This CDR3 has 12 residues. The V end lost 0 bases, the J end lost 6 bases, and 3 bases lay between the germline ends. Germline V CDR1 and CDR2: SGHVS, FQNEAQ. CDR3 region: CASSLALNIQYF. The CDR3 nucleotides are TGTGCCAGCAGCTTAGCGCTAAACATTCAGTACTTC.

The chain is built from TRBV3-1 and TRBJ2-3; D is undetermined. Trimming took 1 base from V and 2 from J, leaving 10 bases between them. CDR1 is LGHDT and CDR2 is YNNKEL in the germline V gene (reference sequence). The CDR3 has 15 residues. This CDR3 is CASSQGNGPTDTQYF. The DNA for the CDR3 is TGTGCCAGCAGCCAAGGGAATGGGCCCACAGATACGCAGTATTTT.

This chain joins TRBV28 and TRBJ2-7, with 13 bases fitting TRBD2. Germline V gene lookup returns CDR1 MDHEN and CDR2 SYDVKM. The CDR3 loop spans 16 amino acids. Trimming removed 6 bases from V and 2 bases from J; junction bases left unmatched: 7. As DNA, the CDR3 is TGTGCCAGCAGCACCACTACTAGCGGGAGGGCCTACGAGCAGTACTTC. The encoded protein is CASSTTTSGRAYEQYF.

This clonotype was observed a few times. The rearrangement links TRBV6-2 or TRBV6-3 to TRBJ2-4; no clear D gene. Germline-derived CDR1 and CDR2 are MNHEY and SVGEGT. This CDR3 is 11 amino acids long. V shed 6 bases and J shed 7 bases, with 7 bases lying between them. The CDR3 spells CASSRANIQYF. CDR3 coding DNA: TGTGCCAGCAGCCGAGCGAACATTCAGTACTTC.

The rearrangement joins TRBV6-2 or TRBV6-3 to TRBJ1-4; TRBD1 agrees at 7 bases. Germline V CDR1 and CDR2: MNHEY, SVGEGT. Trimming at V came to 6 bases and at J to 5 bases, leaving 15 bases not matched to a gene. The CDR3 has 17 amino acids. DNA of the CDR3: TGTGCCAGCAGAACCGAGAACTTGGACAGGAAAAATGAAAAACTGTTTTTT. Amino acids: CASRTENLDRKNEKLFF.

This clonotype was seen repeatedly, ten times or more. The chain has TRBV3-1 and TRBJ1-1, with 7 bases fitting TRBD1. The V gene end was trimmed by 6 bases and the J gene end by 5 bases; junction bases not matched to a gene: 12. The CDR3 length is 15 residues. CDR1 is LGHDT, CDR2 YNNKEL, per germline (reference sequence). The CDR3 here is CASSRPQGGGTEAFF. CDR3 nucleotides: TGTGCCAGCAGTCGACCCCAGGGGGGAGGTACTGAAGCTTTCTTT. Together with reference TRBV3-1 and TRBJ1-1, the CDR3 gives the full variable domain: DTAVSQTPKYLVTQMGNDKSIKCEQNLGHDTMYWYKQDSKKFLKIMFSYNNKELIINETVPNRFSPKSPDKAHLNLHINSLELGDSAVYFCASSRPQGGGTEAFFGQGTRLTVV.

The V and J genes are TRBV10-3 and TRBJ2-7; D uncertain. CDR3 length: 13 amino acids. Trimming stripped 10 bases from V and 4 bases from J, with 17 bases between. From germline, CDR1 is ENHRY and CDR2 SYGVKD. The CDR3 is CATHGVGGYEQYF. The CDR3 bases are TGTGCCACCCATGGGGTGGGTGGGTACGAGCAGTACTTC.

This chain joins TRBV9 and TRBJ2-7; 9 positions agree with TRBD1. V trimming: 4 bases; J trimming: 7 bases; junction bases outside the gene matches: 18. CDR1 and CDR2 from the germline V gene are SGDLS and YYNGEE. This CDR3 comprises 17 residues. This chain's CDR3 is CASSSDQGGQGISEQYF. The CDR3 nucleotides are TGTGCCAGCAGCTCCGACCAGGGTGGACAGGGGATTTCTGAGCAGTACTTC.

V is TRBV12-3 or TRBV12-4 and J is TRBJ1-2; 8 bases fit TRBD1. V gave up 5 bases and J gave up 0 bases; unmatched junction bases: 11. This CDR3 contains 17 residues. The CDR3: CASSPGTGRTANYGYTF. In nucleotides, the CDR3 is TGTGCCAGCAGTCCAGGGACAGGAAGGACTGCTAACTATGGCTACACCTTC.